This TCR beta chain comes out of a study of blood T cell repertoires in COVID-19. Assay used: immunoSEQ multiplex PCR; TCRdb lists only in-frame clones, some missing. The sample consists of more than 9,500 clones, approximately 88% of them appearing once. The sample consisted of peripheral blood. This sequence originates from a woman aged 60-75 years with active COVID-19.

CDR3 residues: CASSLLAGSFDTQYF. The DNA for the CDR3 is TGTGCCAGCAGCTTATTAGCGGGGAGTTTTGATACGCAGTATTTT. The chain combines TRBV7-2 with TRBJ2-3; 8 bases match TRBD2. Germline V lookup: CDR1 SGHTA, CDR2 FQGNSA. V lost 2 bases, J lost 6 bases, and 7 bases stayed unmatched. This CDR3 has 15 residues.